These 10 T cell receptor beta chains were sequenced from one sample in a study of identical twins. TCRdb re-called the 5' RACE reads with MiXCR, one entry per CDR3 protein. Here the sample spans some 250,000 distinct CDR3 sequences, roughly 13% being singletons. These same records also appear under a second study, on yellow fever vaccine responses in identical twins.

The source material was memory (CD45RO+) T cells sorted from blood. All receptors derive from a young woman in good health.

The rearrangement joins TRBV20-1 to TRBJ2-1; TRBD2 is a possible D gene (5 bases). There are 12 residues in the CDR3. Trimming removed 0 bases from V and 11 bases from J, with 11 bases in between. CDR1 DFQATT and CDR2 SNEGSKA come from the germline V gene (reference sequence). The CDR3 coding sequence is TGCAGTGCTAGAGACGGTCGGGGTAAGCAGTTCTTC. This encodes CSARDGRGKQFF.

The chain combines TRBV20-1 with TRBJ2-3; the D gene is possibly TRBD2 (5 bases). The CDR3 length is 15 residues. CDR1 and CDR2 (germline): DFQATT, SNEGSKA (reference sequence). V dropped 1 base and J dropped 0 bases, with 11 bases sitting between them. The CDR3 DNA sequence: TGCAGTGCTAGAGTAAAGCGGACCAGCACAGATACGCAGTATTTT. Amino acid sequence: CSARVKRTSTDTQYF.

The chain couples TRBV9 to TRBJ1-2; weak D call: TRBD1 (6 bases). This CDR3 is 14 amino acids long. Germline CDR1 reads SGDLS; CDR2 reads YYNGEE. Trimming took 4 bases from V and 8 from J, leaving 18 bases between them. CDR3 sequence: CASSSSEGGRGYTF. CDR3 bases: TGTGCCAGCAGCTCCTCGGAAGGGGGTCGGGGCTACACCTTC.

The CDR3 loop is CASSSRDRVLNTEAFF. In nucleotides, the CDR3 is TGTGCCAGCAGCTCCCGGGACAGGGTACTGAACACTGAAGCTTTCTTT. V and J are TRBV7-9 and TRBJ1-1; 9 nucleotides agree with TRBD1. Trimming removed 4 bases from V and 0 bases from J; junction bases left unmatched: 6. CDR1 and CDR2 from the germline V gene are SEHNR and FQNEAQ (reference sequence). The CDR3 spans 16 residues.

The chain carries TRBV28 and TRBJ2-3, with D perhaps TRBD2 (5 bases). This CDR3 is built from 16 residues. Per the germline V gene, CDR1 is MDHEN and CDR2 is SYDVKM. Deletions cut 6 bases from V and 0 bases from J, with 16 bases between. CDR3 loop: CASRGSEVRSTDTQYF. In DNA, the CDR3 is TGTGCCAGCAGGGGGTCGGAGGTCCGGAGCACAGATACGCAGTATTTT.

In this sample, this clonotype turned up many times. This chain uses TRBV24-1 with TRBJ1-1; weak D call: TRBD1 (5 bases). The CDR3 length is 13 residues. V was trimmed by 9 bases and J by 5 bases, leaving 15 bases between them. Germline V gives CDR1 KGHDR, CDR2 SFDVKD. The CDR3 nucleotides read TGTGCCACCCGGAAGGCGGGGGGAACTGAAGCTTTCTTT. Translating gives CATRKAGGTEAFF.

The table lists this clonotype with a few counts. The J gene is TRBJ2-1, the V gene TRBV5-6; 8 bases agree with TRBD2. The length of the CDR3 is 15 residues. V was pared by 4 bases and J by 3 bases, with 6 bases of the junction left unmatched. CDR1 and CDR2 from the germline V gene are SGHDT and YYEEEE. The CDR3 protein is CASSRKREYYNEQFF. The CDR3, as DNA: TGTGCCAGCAGCCGAAAGCGGGAGTACTACAATGAGCAGTTCTTC.

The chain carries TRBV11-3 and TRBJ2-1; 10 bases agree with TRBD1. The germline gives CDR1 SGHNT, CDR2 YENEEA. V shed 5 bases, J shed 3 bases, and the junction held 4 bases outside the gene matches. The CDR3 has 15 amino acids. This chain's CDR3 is CASSRRDRGYNEQFF. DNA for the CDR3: TGTGCCAGCAGCCGCCGGGACAGGGGCTACAATGAGCAGTTCTTC.

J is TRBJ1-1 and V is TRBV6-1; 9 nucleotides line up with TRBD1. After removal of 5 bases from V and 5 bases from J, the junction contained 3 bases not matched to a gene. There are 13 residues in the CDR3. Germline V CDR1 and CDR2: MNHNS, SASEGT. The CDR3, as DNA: TGTGCCAGCAGTCCCGACAGGGGGACTGAAGCTTTCTTT. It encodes CASSPDRGTEAFF.

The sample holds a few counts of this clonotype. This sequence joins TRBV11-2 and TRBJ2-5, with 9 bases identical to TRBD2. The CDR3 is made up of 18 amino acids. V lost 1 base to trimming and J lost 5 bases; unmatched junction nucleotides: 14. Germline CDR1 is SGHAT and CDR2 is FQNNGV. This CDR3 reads CASSLVPPLAGPVETQYF. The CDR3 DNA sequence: TGTGCCAGCAGCTTAGTACCACCTCTAGCGGGGCCGGTGGAGACCCAGTACTTC.